A selection of T cell receptor beta chains follows, all from one sample in a study of blood T cell repertoires in COVID-19. Repertoires were generated with immunoSEQ multiplex PCR, while TCRdb's copy carries only in-frame clones and drops some. The data hold a few hundred thousand clones, with about 85% observed a single time. The sequenced sample was PBMCs or T cells enriched from blood (not recorded which). The origin of the receptors is a woman aged 45-59 years who had been exposed to COVID-19. Each CDR3 is given with its conserved first and last residue. Fields, in order: J gene, V gene, CDR3 protein.

>TRBJ1-5|TRBV2
CASSDRASQPQHF
>TRBJ2-7|TRBV29-1
CSVVSGGTYEQYF
>TRBJ1-2|TRBV2
CASSDAGTGYPTTPYGYTF
>TRBJ2-1|TRBV7-9
CASSLGTAEAYNEQFF
>TRBJ2-7|TRBV24-1
CATSDSGDKGDYEQYF
>TRBJ2-7|TRBV5-6
CASSHGLAGIYEQYF
>TRBJ1-2|TRBV7-9
CASSSTGGYGYTF
>TRBJ1-2|TRBV28
CASSRDRPRLSGYTF
>TRBJ1-1|TRBV7-2
CASSLVGGLEAFF
>TRBJ1-1|TRBV19
CASSSANPSEWSEAFF
>TRBJ2-1|TRBV7-9
CASSFRGFPTRNNEQFF
>TRBJ1-5|TRBV19
CASSSRTGSGQPQHF
>TRBJ1-1|TRBV28
CASSSPMDREAFF
>TRBJ1-3|TRBV5-1
CASSMDTSGNTIYF
>TRBJ2-7|TRBV27
CASGGGAVYEQYF
>TRBJ1-2|TRBV6-6
CASSLSYGDYGYTF
>TRBJ1-4|TRBV7-9
CASSSPESDEKLFF
>TRBJ2-6|TRBV11-2
CASSLGSGYGANVLTF
>TRBJ2-5|TRBV15
CATSRDLTGGEETQYF
>TRBJ1-1|TRBV2
CASSRRQGPLMNTEAFF
>TRBJ1-1|TRBV5-1
CASSLGGLARLNTEAFF
>TRBJ1-1|TRBV30
CAWSVGTGATEAFF
>TRBJ1-2|TRBV24-1
CATSDSGTGYGYTF
>TRBJ1-3|TRBV12-3/TRBV12-4
CASSTGSGNTIYF
>TRBJ1-4|TRBV28
CASTGIGTGKEKLFF
>TRBJ2-5|TRBV10-2
CATLRAGQETQYF
>TRBJ1-1|TRBV7-8
CASSLGQGAMTEAFF
>TRBJ1-1|TRBV27
CASSLKRGQTEAFF
>TRBJ1-6|TRBV5-6
CASSLPTDSPLHF
>TRBJ1-1|TRBV14
CASSLRTGANTEAFF
>TRBJ2-3|TRBV7-2
CASSYGLAGVAYF
>TRBJ1-5|TRBV7-2
CASSLTGGGNQPQHF
>TRBJ2-3|TRBV18
CASSRGRDTQYF
>TRBJ1-2|TRBV27
CASSLRGQDYGYTF
>TRBJ2-3|TRBV28
CASKVSGSKQQYF
>TRBJ1-1|TRBV7-9
CASSLGRQIRMNTEAFF
>TRBJ2-5|TRBV5-6
CASRSSGGAFGTQYF
>TRBJ1-5|TRBV19
CASSTPQGFSGTHQPQHF
>TRBJ2-7|TRBV7-2
CASSGSGGPYEQYF
>TRBJ2-7|TRBV5-1
CASSLDRDNPYEQYF
>TRBJ2-5|TRBV18
CASSPTLAGVQETQYF
>TRBJ1-1|TRBV6-4
CASSDQGRKAFF
>TRBJ2-3|TRBV12-3/TRBV12-4
CASSPGTRYTQYF
>TRBJ2-3|TRBV5-1
CASSISGATDTQYF
>TRBJ2-7|TRBV27
CASSARAGYYEQYF
>TRBJ2-5|TRBV5-6
CASSLEAGGRGETQYF
>TRBJ1-5|TRBV21-1
CASSSRGRGNQPQHF
>TRBJ1-5|TRBV7-9
CASSLRGNQPQHF
>TRBJ2-2|TRBV6-4
CASSAHSTGELFF
>TRBJ1-3|TRBV7-7
CASSLADSQGNTIYF
>TRBJ1-2|TRBV5-1
CASSLGGTGGYGYTF
>TRBJ2-1|TRBV7-3
CASSLEGDEQFF
>TRBJ1-2|TRBV6-2/TRBV6-3
CASSSDRGYGYTF